There are many counts of the clone carrying this TCR beta chain. Germline V gene data show CDR1 as SGHAT and CDR2 as FQNNGV. This CDR3 has 15 amino acids. Deletions cut 3 bases from V and 6 bases from J, with 15 bases between. This entry is derived from a study of response to subunit inactivated influenza vaccine. One entry per CDR3 protein, called by TCRdb with MiXCR from the RT-PCR reads. The data contain about 570,000 distinct CDR3 sequences, about an eighth of them seen just once; the ten biggest clones take up roughly 10%. The rearrangement links TRBV11-2 to TRBJ2-1; D possibly matches TRBD1 or TRBD2 (5 bases each). The sample in question was PBMCs from blood, obtained on the day of vaccination. The TCR originated in a man aged 45-60 years who received an inactivated influenza vaccine. In DNA, the CDR3 is TGTGCCAGCAGCTTCGGCTCGGGACCCTCCAATGAGCAGTTCTTC. Translation gives CASSFGSGPSNEQFF.